This TCR beta chain stems from a study of T-cell memory formation after mild COVID-19. Study-level background: TCR clusters mostly belonged to single donors.

MiXCR, run by TCRdb on the 5' RACE reads, gives a single entry per CDR3 protein. This sample has 95,000 to 120,000 distinct CDR3 sequences; 20% to 25% occur once, and the top ten carry about 42%. The V end lost 0 bases, the J end lost 3 bases, and 18 bases lay between the germline ends. The CDR3 is made up of 16 amino acids. Germline assignment: CDR1 DFQATT and CDR2 SNEGSKA (reference sequence). This clonotype appeared many times. The sample consisted of PBMCs or a T cell subset sorted from them (not recorded which). The rearrangement uses TRBV20-1 and TRBJ2-7; no reliable D call. The clonotype comes from a young man who had mild COVID-19 (a few samples of this study predate the infection). Cell type and time point are not known. The CDR3 DNA reads as TGCAGTGCTAGAGATGATTTGGAAGGGAAGGGCTACGAGCAGTACTTC. Protein sequence: CSARDDLEGKGYEQYF.